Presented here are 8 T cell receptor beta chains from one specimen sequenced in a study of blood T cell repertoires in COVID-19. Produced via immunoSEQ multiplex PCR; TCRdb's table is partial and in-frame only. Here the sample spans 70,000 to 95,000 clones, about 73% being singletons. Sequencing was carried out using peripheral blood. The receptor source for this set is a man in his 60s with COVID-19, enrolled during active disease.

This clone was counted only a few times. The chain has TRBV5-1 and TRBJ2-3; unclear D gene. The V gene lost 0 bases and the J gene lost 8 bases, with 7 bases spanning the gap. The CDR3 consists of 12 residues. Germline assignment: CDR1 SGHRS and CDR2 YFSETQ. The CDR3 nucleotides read TGCGCCAGCAGCTTGGGGTCGGGTACGCAGTATTTT. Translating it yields CASSLGSGTQYF.

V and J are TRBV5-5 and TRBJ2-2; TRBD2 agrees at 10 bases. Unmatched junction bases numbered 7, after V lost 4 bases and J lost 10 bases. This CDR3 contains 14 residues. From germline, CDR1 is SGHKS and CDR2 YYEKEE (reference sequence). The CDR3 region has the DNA TGTGCCAGCAGCCAGAGCGGGGGGGCCAAGGAGCTGTTTTTT. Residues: CASSQSGGAKELFF.

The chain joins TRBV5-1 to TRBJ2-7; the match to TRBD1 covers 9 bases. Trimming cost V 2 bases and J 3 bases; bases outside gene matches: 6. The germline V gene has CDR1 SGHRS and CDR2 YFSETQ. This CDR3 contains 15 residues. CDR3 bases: TGCGCCAGCAGCTTCGGGACAGGGATTATCTACGAGCAGTACTTC. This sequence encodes CASSFGTGIIYEQYF.

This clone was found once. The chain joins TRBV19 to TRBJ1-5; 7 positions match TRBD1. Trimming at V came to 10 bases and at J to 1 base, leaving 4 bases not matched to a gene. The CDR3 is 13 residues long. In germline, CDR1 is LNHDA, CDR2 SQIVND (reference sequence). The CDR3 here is CATRGKSNQPQHF. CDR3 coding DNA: TGTGCCACCAGGGGGAAGAGCAATCAGCCCCAGCATTTT. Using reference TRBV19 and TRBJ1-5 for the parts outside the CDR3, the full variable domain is DGGITQSPKYLFRKEGQNVTLSCEQNLNHDAMYWYRQDPGQGLRLIYYSQIVNDFQKGDIAEGYSVSREKKESFPLTVTSAQKNPTAFYLCATRGKSNQPQHFGDGTRLSIL.

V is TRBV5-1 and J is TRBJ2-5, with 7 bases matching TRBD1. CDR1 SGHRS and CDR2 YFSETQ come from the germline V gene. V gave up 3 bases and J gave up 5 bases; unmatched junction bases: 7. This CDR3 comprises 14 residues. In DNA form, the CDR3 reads TGCGCCAGCAGCTCACAGGGGATGGAGGAGACCCAGTACTTC. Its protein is CASSSQGMEETQYF.

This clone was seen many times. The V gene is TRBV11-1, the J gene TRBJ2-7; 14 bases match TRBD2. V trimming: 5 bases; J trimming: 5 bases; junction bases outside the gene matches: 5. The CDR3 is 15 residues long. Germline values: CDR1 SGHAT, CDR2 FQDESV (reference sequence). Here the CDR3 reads CASSPGLAGADEQYF. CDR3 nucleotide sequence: TGTGCCAGCAGCCCGGGACTAGCGGGGGCTGACGAGCAGTACTTC.

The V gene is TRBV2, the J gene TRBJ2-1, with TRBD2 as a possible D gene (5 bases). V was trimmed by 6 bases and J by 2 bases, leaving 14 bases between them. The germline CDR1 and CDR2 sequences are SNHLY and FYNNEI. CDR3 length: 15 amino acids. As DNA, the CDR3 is TGTGCCAGCAGACCTCCCGAGGGCGCCTACAATGAGCAGTTCTTC. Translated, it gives CASRPPEGAYNEQFF. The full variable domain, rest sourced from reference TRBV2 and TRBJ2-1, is EPEVTQTPSHQVTQMGQEVILRCVPISNHLYFYWYRQILGQKVEFLVSFYNNEISEKSEIFDDQFSVERPDGSNFTLKIRSTKLEDSAMYFCASRPPEGAYNEQFFGPGTRLTVL.

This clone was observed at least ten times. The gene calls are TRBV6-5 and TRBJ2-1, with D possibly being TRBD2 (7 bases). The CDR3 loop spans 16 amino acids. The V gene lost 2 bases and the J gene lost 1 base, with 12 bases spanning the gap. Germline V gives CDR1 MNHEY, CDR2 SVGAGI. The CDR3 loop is CASSYGGGPSYNEQFF. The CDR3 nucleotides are TGTGCCAGCAGTTACGGGGGGGGCCCGTCCTACAATGAGCAGTTCTTC.